The 27 T cell receptor beta chains presented below share a single source sample, sequenced in a study of shared clonotypes between healthy human individuals. CD45RO-negative, CCR7-positively selected cells formed the naive CD8 fraction, excluding terminally differentiated effector memory CD45RA+ cells. Generated by immunoSEQ multiplex PCR, the TCRdb table keeps only in-frame clones and is missing some. The sample carries 2 million to 2.5 million clones, about 93% recorded once. Sequencing was done on a sample of naive CD8+ T cells from PBMCs. The source of these receptors is a man aged 18-30 years in good health. Some clones in this sample may be carry-over from other donors' samples.

The chain employs TRBV7-9 and TRBJ2-2; TRBD2 matches 9 bases. CDR3 length: 15 residues. Looked up from germline, CDR1 is SEHNR and CDR2 is FQNEAQ (reference sequence). Trimming cost V 5 bases and J 4 bases; bases outside gene matches: 5. The DNA of the CDR3 is TGTGCCAGCAGCCTGGCGGGAGGGCCCACCGGGGAGCTGTTTTTT. Translation gives CASSLAGGPTGELFF.

The V and J genes are TRBV25-1 and TRBJ1-1; possible D gene TRBD1, 5 bases. Between the trimmed V and J ends, which lost 8 bases and 6 bases, there was a span of 16 bases. This CDR3 is built from 13 residues. The germline V gene has CDR1 MGHDK and CDR2 SYGVNS. This CDR3 is CASGGTFHSEAFF. The CDR3 DNA reads as TGTGCCAGCGGAGGGACCTTCCATTCTGAAGCTTTCTTT.

In DNA, the CDR3 is TGTGCCAGCAGCTTAGCTATGGCAGGGGGCTTGGATGACAATCAGCCCCAGCATTTT. This translates into CASSLAMAGGLDDNQPQHF. The chain joins TRBV11-2 to TRBJ1-5, with TRBD1 matching over 8 bases. Germline loops: CDR1 SGHAT, CDR2 FQNNGV. V dropped 1 base and J dropped 3; count of bases not matched to a gene: 14. This CDR3 is built from 19 residues.

Notes on this clone: The identical CDR3 is also encoded by other nucleotide sequences in the sample. The chain's CDR3 is CASSLRRESYNEQFF. The CDR3 DNA sequence: TGTGCCAGCAGCTTGCGGCGGGAGAGTTACAATGAGCAGTTCTTC. The chain employs TRBV5-4 and TRBJ2-1; 7 bases map to TRBD2. Germline V CDR1 and CDR2: SGHNT, YYREEE (reference sequence). The J segment lost 4 bases and the V segment lost 1 base, leaving 5 bases of the junction unmatched. The CDR3 has 15 residues.

The rearrangement joins TRBV27 to TRBJ2-3; TRBD2 matches at 12 bases. This CDR3 is 16 amino acids long. The germline gives CDR1 MNHEY, CDR2 SMNVEV (reference sequence). Trimming removed 3 bases from V and 4 bases from J; junction bases left unmatched: 5. In DNA form, the CDR3 reads TGTGCCAGCAGTTTTCGACTAGCGGGAGTCCCAGATACGCAGTATTTT. Protein sequence: CASSFRLAGVPDTQYF.

The CDR3 bases are TGTGCCAGCACCTCGGGAATAGGGTACGAGCAGTACTTC. It yields the protein CASTSGIGYEQYF. The chain is built from TRBV28 and TRBJ2-7, with a weak D call TRBD2 (5 bases). Trimming cost V 7 bases and J 4 bases, with 14 bases left between them. This CDR3 has 13 residues. Germline loops: CDR1 MDHEN, CDR2 SYDVKM.

The chain uses TRBV9 and TRBJ2-2; D assignment may be TRBD1 or TRBD2 (5 bases each). CDR1 and CDR2 (germline): SGDLS, YYNGEE. This CDR3 region has 17 residues. The V and J ends lost 2 bases and 0 bases respectively, with 14 bases between them. The DNA of the CDR3 is TGTGCCAGCAGCGTGCCGCAGAGGGGCCCGAACACCGGGGAGCTGTTTTTT. Amino acid sequence: CASSVPQRGPNTGELFF.

The V and J genes are TRBV4-3 and TRBJ2-1; 10 nucleotides match TRBD2. The CDR3 sequence is 16 residues long. The germline V gene encodes CDR1 LGHNA and CDR2 YSLEER. With 6 bases clipped from V and 7 bases from J, the junction kept 12 bases outside the gene matches. CDR3 sequence reads: CASSPFPSGRGNEQFF. Here the CDR3 DNA reads TGCGCCAGCAGTCCCTTTCCCAGCGGGAGGGGTAATGAGCAGTTCTTC.

The chain has TRBV6-1 and TRBJ1-2, with D maybe TRBD1 (6 bases). This CDR3 comprises 15 residues. In germline, CDR1 is MNHNS, CDR2 SASEGT. V lost 2 bases and J lost 4, with 14 bases in between. The CDR3 region is CASSEKDRSLYGYTF. In DNA, the CDR3 is TGTGCCAGCAGTGAAAAAGACAGGTCCCTCTATGGCTACACCTTC.

The chain links TRBV2 to TRBJ2-5; 9 nucleotides agree with TRBD1. J was trimmed by 0 bases and V by 2 bases; bases with no gene match: 10. This CDR3 is 18 amino acids long. The germline V gene has CDR1 SNHLY and CDR2 FYNNEI. The CDR3 DNA reads TGTGCCAGCAGTGAACATAGTCCCGGGACAGGGCACCAAGAGACCCAGTACTTC. It specifies CASSEHSPGTGHQETQYF.

The chain has TRBV5-1 and TRBJ2-7; D remains unclear. Trimming left V 4 bases short and J 5 bases short, with 13 bases between. CDR1 SGHRS and CDR2 YFSETQ come from the germline V gene. This CDR3 has 13 residues. Here the CDR3 reads CASSVYGNDEQYF. CDR3 nucleotides: TGCGCCAGCAGCGTGTATGGAAACGACGAGCAGTACTTC.

V and J are TRBV28 and TRBJ1-1; the match to TRBD1 covers 9 bases. V shed 3 bases, J shed 5 bases, and the junction held 4 bases outside the gene matches. Germline V gene lookup returns CDR1 MDHEN and CDR2 SYDVKM. The CDR3 is 14 residues long. The CDR3 DNA reads TGTGCCAGCAGTTTCGGGACAGGGTGGACTGAAGCTTTCTTT. Encoded protein: CASSFGTGWTEAFF. Full variable domain (remainder filled in from reference TRBV28 and TRBJ1-1): DVKVTQSSRYLVKRTGEKVFLECVQDMDHENMFWYRQDPGLGLRLIYFSYDVKMKEKGDIPEGYSVSREKKERFSLILESASTNQTSMYLCASSFGTGWTEAFFGQGTRLTVV.

This sequence joins TRBV7-9 and TRBJ2-4, with D perhaps TRBD2 (6 bases). The CDR3 extends over 17 amino acids. The germline V gene has CDR1 SEHNR and CDR2 FQNEAQ (reference sequence). V was shortened by 5 bases and J by 4 bases, with 21 bases between the two germline ends. Written as DNA, the CDR3 is TGTGCCAGCAGCGCAACCGGCGGGGCAGCACTTAAAAACATTCAGTACTTC. As protein: CASSATGGAALKNIQYF.

V is TRBV7-3 and J is TRBJ2-1; TRBD2 might be the D (6 bases). The CDR3 runs to 16 residues. V was pared by 5 bases and J by 1 base, with 15 bases between. Germline CDR1 SGHTA, CDR2 FQGTGA. CDR3 bases: TGTGCCAGCAGCCGCGAAGCGGGCTATTCCTACAATGAGCAGTTCTTC. Its translation is CASSREAGYSYNEQFF.

The chain couples TRBV29-1 to TRBJ2-3; a weak D match, TRBD2 (6 bases). The ends were cut back, 6 bases at V and 2 bases at J, with 24 bases in the middle. The germline gives CDR1 SQVTM, CDR2 ANQGSEA. The length of the CDR3 is 17 residues. The CDR3 spells CSVSGLPDGWATDTQYF. The DNA of the CDR3 is TGCAGCGTCTCGGGACTCCCCGATGGTTGGGCCACAGATACGCAGTATTTT.

The V call is TRBV5-4, the J call TRBJ2-1; tentatively, D is TRBD2 (5 bases). The CDR3 loop spans 15 amino acids. CDR1 and CDR2 (germline): SGHNT, YYREEE (reference sequence). V lost 1 base to trimming and J lost 9 bases, with 17 bases between them. The CDR3 DNA reads as TGTGCCAGCAGCTTGTATAGGGATTCACGGGGTGAGCAGTTCTTC. Translation: CASSLYRDSRGEQFF.

This sequence joins TRBV14 and TRBJ1-4; 7 bases fit TRBD1. J gave up 10 bases and V 0 bases, and 5 bases lay outside the gene matches. The CDR3 totals 14 residues. In germline, CDR1 is SGHDN, CDR2 FVKESK. CDR3 protein: CASSQENRGGKLFF. The DNA of the CDR3 is TGTGCCAGCAGCCAAGAGAACAGGGGAGGAAAACTGTTTTTT. Supplemented by reference TRBV14 and TRBJ1-4, the full variable domain reads EAGVTQFPSHSVIEKGQTVTLRCDPISGHDNLYWYRRVMGKEIKFLLHFVKESKQDESGMPNNRFLAERTGGTYSTLKVQPAELEDSGVYFCASSQENRGGKLFFGSGTQLSVL.

The genes are TRBV27 and TRBJ2-2, with TRBD1 matching over 7 bases. J was trimmed by 1 base and V by 5 bases; bases with no gene match: 16. The CDR3 is made up of 19 amino acids. Germline-derived CDR1 and CDR2 are MNHEY and SMNVEV (reference sequence). CDR3 amino acids: CASSKIRLTGTENTGELFF. CDR3 nucleotides: TGTGCCAGCAGTAAAATTAGGTTAACCGGGACAGAGAACACCGGGGAGCTGTTTTTT.

The J gene is TRBJ1-1, the V gene TRBV27; D not resolved. Germline CDR1 is MNHEY and CDR2 is SMNVEV (reference sequence). Trimming pared 0 bases from V and 5 bases from J, leaving 19 bases between. The CDR3 covers 17 residues. CDR3 DNA sequence: TGTGCCAGCAGTTTATCCCGAATAGACCCAACGGGAACTGAAGCTTTCTTT. Translation: CASSLSRIDPTGTEAFF.

The V call is TRBV15, the J call TRBJ2-1; unclear D gene. The CDR3 has 16 residues. Per germline, CDR1 LNHNV and CDR2 YYDKDF (reference sequence). V dropped 3 bases and J dropped 0 bases, with 12 bases sitting between them. CDR3 DNA sequence: TGTGCCACCAGCAGTAGGTCCGAGAGCTCCTACAATGAGCAGTTCTTC. Encoded protein: CATSSRSESSYNEQFF.

The chain is built from TRBV5-1 and TRBJ2-2; D possibly uses TRBD1 or TRBD2 (5 bases each). CDR3 length: 15 amino acids. Trimming removed 4 bases at V and 1 base at J, with 11 bases between. The germline gives CDR1 SGHRS, CDR2 YFSETQ. Here the CDR3 reads CASSPGTMNTGELFF. Here the CDR3 DNA reads TGCGCCAGCAGCCCCGGGACGATGAACACCGGGGAGCTGTTTTTT.

This clone occurred once. The CDR3 here is CASSLVRTGVYTGELFF. Written as DNA, the CDR3 is TGTGCCAGCAGCTTAGTCCGGACAGGGGTTTACACCGGGGAGCTGTTTTTT. The chain recombines TRBV7-8 with TRBJ2-2, with 9 positions matching TRBD1. Germline loops: CDR1 SGHVS, CDR2 FQNEAQ. The CDR3 extends over 17 amino acids. After removal of 1 base from V and 3 bases from J, the junction contained 6 bases not matched to a gene.

This CDR3 is CASSLYIQETQYF. CDR3 in DNA: TGTGCCAGCAGCTTATACATACAAGAGACCCAGTACTTC. V gene TRBV7-2 combines with J gene TRBJ2-5; no firm D call. V dropped 2 bases and J dropped 2 bases, with 6 bases sitting between them. The CDR3 sequence is 13 residues long. Germline CDR1 is SGHTA and CDR2 is FQGNSA. Full variable domain (missing parts from reference TRBV7-2 and TRBJ2-5): GAGVSQSPSNKVTEKGKDVELRCDPISGHTALYWYRQSLGQGLEFLIYFQGNSAPDKSGLPSDRFSAERTGGSVSTLTIQRTQQEDSAVYLCASSLYIQETQYFGPGTRLLVL.

The gene calls are TRBV7-6 and TRBJ2-7; 12 bases align to TRBD2. CDR1 is SGHVS, CDR2 FNYEAQ, per germline. Trimming took 5 bases from V and 4 from J; bases not matched to a gene: 9. The CDR3 spans 16 residues. CDR3 residues: CASSPLGLAGGYEQYF. CDR3 nucleotides: TGTGCCAGCAGCCCCCTAGGCCTAGCGGGAGGGTACGAGCAGTACTTC.

The chain joins TRBV6-1 to TRBJ2-3; D might be TRBD1 or TRBD2, each matching 6 bases. Between the trimmed V and J ends, which lost 7 bases and 2 bases, there was a span of 16 bases. The CDR3 covers 15 residues. Germline V CDR1 and CDR2: MNHNS, SASEGT. The CDR3 region has the DNA TGTGCCAGCAACCAAAGAGGGGGGCTCACAGATACGCAGTATTTT. This sequence encodes CASNQRGGLTDTQYF.

V is TRBV13 and J is TRBJ2-7; maybe TRBD2 (6 bases). Germline V gene data show CDR1 as PRHDT and CDR2 as FYEKMQ (reference sequence). The CDR3 consists of 14 residues. Trimming cost V 3 bases and J 0 bases, with 9 bases left between them. DNA of the CDR3: TGTGCCAGCAGCTTCCGCGGGAACTCCTACGAGCAGTACTTC. Its protein is CASSFRGNSYEQYF.

In its sample, this clone was seen once. This sequence joins TRBV6-5 and TRBJ2-7, with a tentative D call TRBD1 (6 bases). V shed 7 bases and J shed 2 bases, with 12 bases lying between them. The germline gives CDR1 MNHEY, CDR2 SVGAGI. There are 13 residues in the CDR3. The CDR3 region has the DNA TGTGCCAGCACTCAGGGGCTAACCTACGAGCAGTACTTC. Its protein product is CASTQGLTYEQYF.